This T cell receptor (beta chain) emerged from a study of human T cells and chemical hapten exposure. About the study: DPC (0.01%) was patch tested on the upper back and read at 6 days.

As handled by the study authors: With a range of 23,224 to 690,600, the median per sample was about 87,000 TCRs. TCRdb re-called the RACE reads through MiXCR, storing one row per CDR3 protein. These V and J calls derive from TCRdb rather than the authors' analysis. The repertoire consists of over 100,000 distinct CDR3 sequences, with around 11% occurring once and the leading ten covering around 2.2%. The CDR3 extends over 13 amino acids. With 5 bases clipped from V and 4 bases from J, the junction kept 4 bases outside the gene matches. CDR1 and CDR2 (germline): DFQATT, SNEGSKA (reference sequence). Time point of the sample: patch test 3, about 24 weeks after DPC sensitization. The treatment denotes: therapeutic diphenylcyclopropenone sensitization with weekly scalp DPC. The study drew its donors from alopecia patients who were 18 to 70 years old and suitable for DPC.

The J gene is TRBJ1-2, the V gene TRBV20-1, with 10 bases lining up with TRBD1. Here the sequenced sample was whole blood, taken in connection with sensitization to the hapten diphenylcyclopropenone (DPC). This TCR derives from a woman aged 45-65 years with alopecia areata. Some clones in this sample may be carry-over from other donors' samples. CDR3 sequence (DNA): TGCAGTGCTCCCCGGACAGGGGGCTATGGCTACACCTTC. Its translation: CSAPRTGGYGYTF.